This TCR beta chain was captured by sequencing in a study of early T cells in non-severe SARS-CoV-2 infection. Turning to the study itself: Sequencing used unsorted whole-blood bulk RNA, so chains lack pairing.

TCRdb ran MiXCR on the 5' RACE reads and lists one entry per CDR3 protein. This sample has about 89,000 distinct CDR3 sequences, with about 14% found just once. CDR3 size: 15 residues. The germline V gene encodes CDR1 SGHTA and CDR2 FQGNSA. V shed 1 base, J shed 8 bases, and the junction held 6 bases outside the gene matches. Sequencing was performed on whole blood. This clonotype was obtained from an adult who was a healthcare worker with PCR-confirmed SARS-CoV-2 infection or an uninfected control (not recorded which). J is TRBJ2-1 and V is TRBV7-2, with 9 nucleotides matching TRBD1. As DNA, the CDR3 is TGTGCCAGCAGCTTAGAACACAGGGGGCAGGATGAGCAGTTCTTC. This codes for CASSLEHRGQDEQFF.